The 27 T cell receptor beta chains below were found in one sample sequenced in a study of T cell repertoires in cytomegalovirus infection. No cognate antigen is known for these TCRs. TCRdb reprocessed the reads with MiXCR, giving one entry per CDR3 protein. The data show 380,000 or so distinct CDR3 sequences, about 35% seen once. The material was cultured PBMCs, obtained from culture after CMV antigen stimulation. The receptors shown here come from a human donor in good health (CMV status not recorded). Some clones in this sample may be carry-over from other donors' samples.

With regard to this clonotype: At one end the junction does not follow the germline gene, possibly because of a read error. The chain has TRBV20-1 and TRBJ2-1, with a possible D match to TRBD2 (5 bases). Germline V gene lookup returns CDR1 DFQATT and CDR2 SNEGSKA (reference sequence). The length of the CDR3 is 11 residues. The CDR3 DNA sequence: TGCAGTGCTCTGATTCGGGGTGAGCAGTGCTTC. Translating it yields CSALIRGEQCF.

This clonotype was seen a handful of times. The chain carries TRBV5-8 and TRBJ1-2; 7 bases are a match to TRBD1. V was pared by 7 bases and J by 2 bases, with 5 bases of the junction left unmatched. CDR1 is SGHTS, CDR2 YDEGEE, per germline. The CDR3 has 13 amino acids. The DNA of the CDR3 is TGTGCCAGCGGGGAGACAGGGAACTATGGCTACACCTTC. Protein product: CASGETGNYGYTF.

This clonotype has just a few counts. V and J are TRBV7-9 and TRBJ2-7; D is perhaps TRBD2 (5 bases). The CDR3 runs 13 residues. V dropped 0 bases and J dropped 6 bases, with 9 bases sitting between them. Germline V gene data show CDR1 as SEHNR and CDR2 as FQNEAQ (reference sequence). CDR3 loop: CASSLAGDFEQYF. For the CDR3, the DNA is TGTGCCAGCAGCTTAGCGGGAGATTTCGAGCAGTACTTC.

This CDR3 is CASSFLNRGEQYF. The CDR3 nucleotides read TGTGCCAGCAGTTTCCTTAACAGGGGCGAGCAGTACTTC. The chain couples TRBV12-3 or TRBV12-4 to TRBJ2-7; TRBD1 matches 7 bases. The CDR3 runs 13 residues. J was trimmed by 6 bases and V by 3 bases; bases with no gene match: 5.

DNA of the CDR3: TGTGCCAGCAGCTCCAGCCATCGGCGGGACAATGAGCAGTTCTTC. Translated: CASSSSHRRDNEQFF. This chain links TRBV7-4 with TRBJ2-1; TRBD2 is a possible D gene (5 bases). V was shortened by 4 bases and J by 5 bases, with 15 bases between the two germline ends. The V gene's germline CDR1 is SGHVT and CDR2 SQSDAQ. The length of the CDR3 is 15 residues.

The chain couples TRBV9 to TRBJ1-2, with 12 nucleotides matching TRBD1. Looked up from germline, CDR1 is SGDLS and CDR2 is YYNGEE. The CDR3 has 14 amino acids. With 2 bases clipped from V and 6 bases from J, the junction kept 2 bases outside the gene matches. DNA for the CDR3: TGTGCCAGCAGCGTCGGGACAGGGGGCAATGGCTACACCTTC. Translating it yields CASSVGTGGNGYTF. Using reference TRBV9 and TRBJ1-2 for the parts outside the CDR3, the full variable domain is DSGVTQTPKHLITATGQRVTLRCSPRSGDLSVYWYQQSLDQGLQFLIQYYNGEERAKGNILERFSAQQFPDLHSELNLSSLELGDSALYFCASSVGTGGNGYTFGSGTRLTVV.

The chain has TRBV12-3 or TRBV12-4 and TRBJ1-1; 10 nucleotides align to TRBD1. This CDR3 has 16 amino acids. The J segment lost 1 base and the V segment lost 6 bases, leaving 8 bases of the junction unmatched. Written as DNA, the CDR3 is TGTGCCAGCAGCGACAGGGGGCCACTCAAGAACACTGAAGCTTTCTTT. The encoded protein is CASSDRGPLKNTEAFF.

The DNA of the CDR3 is TGTGCCAGCAGCTTGGCCGTGAAGAGCAATCAGCCCCAGCATTTT. Translation: CASSLAVKSNQPQHF. V and J are TRBV5-8 and TRBJ1-5; D remains unclear. This CDR3 contains 15 residues. Germline CDR1 reads SGHTS; CDR2 reads YDEGEE. Trimming took off 0 bases at V and 1 base at J, with 8 bases between the two ends.

A single count supports this clonotype. V gene TRBV4-1 combines with J gene TRBJ1-2, with D perhaps matching TRBD1 (6 bases). V dropped 2 bases and J dropped 6 bases, with 16 bases sitting between them. The germline V gene encodes CDR1 MGHRA and CDR2 YSYEKL. CDR3 length equals 15 residues. The CDR3 is CASSQWRQVSHGYTF. The CDR3 DNA reads TGCGCCAGCAGCCAATGGAGACAGGTCTCACATGGCTACACCTTC.

This clonotype was seen repeatedly, ten times or more. The rearrangement links TRBV20-1 to TRBJ2-7; D is unresolved. Trimming took 0 bases from V and 3 from J, leaving 9 bases between them. The germline gives CDR1 DFQATT, CDR2 SNEGSKA (reference sequence). CDR3 length equals 13 residues. CDR3 sequence: CSARDLVNYEQYV. CDR3 DNA: TGCAGTGCTAGAGATCTTGTCAACTACGAGCAGTACGTC.

In this sample, this clonotype turned up once. J is TRBJ1-2 and V is TRBV7-2, with unresolved D. The V end was cut by 5 bases, the J end by 9 bases, with 19 bases between. Germline V gene lookup returns CDR1 SGHTA and CDR2 FQGNSA. The CDR3 totals 14 residues. CDR3 bases: TGTGCCAGCAGCATTAGACGGTTAAGGGATAGCTACACCTTC. This gives the protein CASSIRRLRDSYTF.

In its sample, this clonotype was seen many times. The CDR3, as DNA: TGTGCCAGCAGGGGACAGGCTAATTGGGGTCAGCCCCAGCATTTT. It yields the protein CASRGQANWGQPQHF. This chain joins TRBV6-1 and TRBJ1-5; 8 bases are shared with TRBD1. The CDR3 has 15 amino acids. Germline V gene lookup returns CDR1 MNHNS and CDR2 SASEGT. J gave up 6 bases and V 6 bases, and 10 bases lay outside the gene matches.

Note on this clonotype: The conserved phenylalanine or tryptophan normally closing the CDR3 is absent here, so this likely arose from a read error. The V call is TRBV15, the J call TRBJ2-5, with D hard to call. The CDR3 consists of 14 residues. Trimming took off 1 base at V and 4 bases at J, with 10 bases between the two ends. Germline V gene sequence: CDR1 LNHNV, CDR2 YYDKDF (reference sequence). The CDR3 DNA is TGTGCCACCAGCAGAGGGGCGGCCGGAGAGACCCAGTACTAC. Protein: CATSRGAAGETQYY.

This clonotype was detected many times. CDR3 sequence reads: CASSTGPRNTIYF. DNA of the CDR3: TGTGCCAGCAGCACAGGGCCCCGAAACACCATATATTTT. The rearrangement uses TRBV7-8 and TRBJ1-3; maybe TRBD1 (6 bases). Germline V gene lookup returns CDR1 SGHVS and CDR2 FQNEAQ. Trimming shortened V by 5 bases and J by 5 bases, and 10 bases separated the two germline ends. CDR3 length: 13 residues. Full variable domain (rest looked up from reference TRBV7-8 and TRBJ1-3): GAGVSQSPRYKVAKRGQDVALRCDPISGHVSLFWYQQALGQGPEFLTYFQNEAQLDKSGLPSDRFFAERPEGSVSTLKIQRTQQEDSAVYLCASSTGPRNTIYFGEGSWLTVV.

There are a few counts of this clonotype. The chain couples TRBV7-9 to TRBJ2-5, with unresolved D. Germline V lookup: CDR1 SEHNR, CDR2 FQNEAQ (reference sequence). This CDR3 comprises 12 residues. V dropped 5 bases and J dropped 1 base, with 5 bases sitting between them. CDR3 amino acids: CASSPLQETQYF. The CDR3 DNA reads as TGTGCCAGCAGCCCACTCCAAGAGACCCAGTACTTC.

The gene calls are TRBV6-1 and TRBJ2-7; D not resolved. Looked up from germline, CDR1 is MNHNS and CDR2 is SASEGT. The CDR3 consists of 11 residues. Between the trimmed V and J ends, which lost 1 base and 6 bases, there was a span of 4 bases. CDR3 residues: CASSEGGEQYV. The CDR3 DNA reads as TGTGCCAGCAGTGAAGGGGGCGAGCAGTACGTC.

The chain recombines TRBV11-2 with TRBJ2-1; D is uncertain. Deletions cut 5 bases from V and 1 base from J, with 18 bases between. Germline assignment: CDR1 SGHAT and CDR2 FQNNGV. The CDR3 covers 17 residues. The chain's CDR3 is CASSQRVRHPSYNEQFF. CDR3 coding DNA: TGTGCCAGCAGCCAGAGAGTCAGACACCCTTCCTACAATGAGCAGTTCTTC.

The chain has TRBV6-1 and TRBJ1-3; D might be TRBD1 (5 bases). Germline CDR1 reads MNHNS; CDR2 reads SASEGT. Between the trimmed V and J ends, which lost 5 bases and 1 base, there was a span of 12 bases. The CDR3 has 15 residues. CDR3 residues: CASSRARGSGNTIYF. The CDR3 DNA reads as TGTGCCAGCAGTAGGGCCCGGGGGTCTGGAAACACCATATATTTT.

This clonotype was seen at least ten times. The genes are TRBV7-2 and TRBJ1-3; 9 nucleotides agree with TRBD1. The germline CDR1 and CDR2 sequences are SGHTA and FQGNSA. The CDR3 is 15 residues long. Trimming took 4 bases from V and 5 from J; bases not matched to a gene: 6. The CDR3 protein is CASSSTGTGRNTIYF. The CDR3, as DNA: TGTGCCAGCAGCTCCACCGGGACAGGGAGAAACACCATATATTTT.

CDR3 DNA sequence: TGCGCCAGCAGCCAACTCCTCGGAAACACCATATATTTT. Translated, it gives CASSQLLGNTIYF. The V and J genes are TRBV4-1 and TRBJ1-3; no clear D gene. Germline CDR1 reads MGHRA; CDR2 reads YSYEKL. The CDR3 runs to 13 residues. V was shortened by 2 bases and J by 4 bases, with 6 bases between the two germline ends.

The chain is built from TRBV5-1 and TRBJ2-2; 7 bases agree with TRBD1. Germline CDR1 is SGHRS and CDR2 is YFSETQ. Unmatched junction bases numbered 9, after V lost 5 bases and J lost 2 bases. CDR3 length: 16 residues. As DNA, the CDR3 is TGCGCCAGCAGGAATTCCGGGACAGAAAACACCGGGGAGCTGTTTTTT. This gives the protein CASRNSGTENTGELFF. Drawing the rest from reference TRBV5-1 and TRBJ2-2, the complete variable domain is KAGVTQTPRYLIKTRGQQVTLSCSPISGHRSVSWYQQTPGQGLQFLFEYFSETQRNKGNFPGRFSGRQFSNSRSEMNVSTLELGDSALYLCASRNSGTENTGELFFGEGSRLTVL.

This clonotype has a single count. A much larger clonotype is one base distant, so this may be a read error. The chain couples TRBV5-4 to TRBJ2-5; the D is unclear. This CDR3 has 14 residues. CDR1 is SGHNT and CDR2 is YYREEE in the germline V gene (reference sequence). In DNA form, the CDR3 reads TGTACCAGCAGCTTGCAGGAATACGGGGAGACCCAGTACTTC. Its protein product is CTSSLQEYGETQYF. Filled out from reference TRBV5-4 and TRBJ2-5, the complete variable domain reads ETGVTQSPTHLIKTRGQQVTLRCSSQSGHNTVSWYQQALGQGPQFIFQYYREEENGRGNFPPRFSGLQFPNYSSELNVNALELDDSALYLCTSSLQEYGETQYFGPGTRLLVL.

The chain couples TRBV7-6 to TRBJ2-3; D is unclear. The V end was cut by 6 bases, the J end by 2 bases, with 12 bases between. CDR1 SGHVS and CDR2 FNYEAQ come from the germline V gene. The CDR3 totals 14 residues. The CDR3 loop is CASSPPSVTDTQYF. The CDR3 nucleotides are TGTGCCAGCAGTCCGCCGTCCGTCACAGATACGCAGTATTTT.

The chain recombines TRBV12-3 or TRBV12-4 with TRBJ1-5; D possibly corresponds to TRBD1 (6 bases). V shed 5 bases and J shed 7 bases, with 18 bases lying between them. This CDR3 comprises 15 residues. This CDR3 is CASSPTTGIRQPQHF. The CDR3 bases are TGTGCCAGCAGTCCGACTACAGGGATCCGGCAGCCCCAGCATTTT.

V usage is TRBV7-3 and J usage is TRBJ2-3; TRBD1 or TRBD2 may be the D gene (5 bases each). CDR1 and CDR2 (germline): SGHTA, FQGTGA. There are 16 residues in the CDR3. The V and J ends lost 2 bases and 0 bases respectively, with 12 bases between them. The CDR3 sequence is CASSLGAADSTDTQYF. The CDR3 DNA reads as TGTGCCAGCAGCTTAGGGGCAGCGGACAGCACAGATACGCAGTATTTT.

This clonotype occurred a few times. The chain joins TRBV7-3 to TRBJ2-1; D call uncertain. This CDR3 region has 14 residues. Trimming removed 0 bases at V and 5 bases at J, with 8 bases between. CDR1 SGHTA and CDR2 FQGTGA come from the germline V gene. The CDR3 DNA reads TGTGCCAGCAGCTTAACTAGGGATGACAATGAGCAGTTCTTC. Its translation: CASSLTRDDNEQFF.

The rearrangement uses TRBV12-3 or TRBV12-4 and TRBJ2-1, with TRBD2 matching over 10 bases. CDR3 length: 12 residues. Trimming took 6 bases from V and 10 from J; bases not matched to a gene: 3. This CDR3 reads CASSPGLAEQFF. The CDR3 DNA is TGTGCCAGCAGCCCGGGACTAGCGGAGCAGTTCTTC.